This paragraph covers one T cell receptor beta chain sequence. This specimen belongs to a study of blood T cell repertoires in COVID-19. How the authors handled the data: Scientists estimated how many nucleated cells there were by amplifying reference gene primers. Assay used: immunoSEQ multiplex PCR; TCRdb lists only in-frame clones, some missing. V and J calls and clone size are those listed in that table; D and trimming were worked out from the DNA. The sample shows approximately 190,000 clones, about 81% of them seen only once. The CDR3 consists of 13 residues. Per the germline V gene, CDR1 is SEHNR and CDR2 is FQNEAQ (reference sequence). With 6 bases removed from V and 7 bases from J, the gap between germline ends came to 12 bases.

The TCR comes from a man aged 25-45 years with active or convalescent COVID-19. The sequenced sample was peripheral blood. This chain joins TRBV7-9 and TRBJ1-4; D is uncertain. CDR3 sequence reads: CASRPVVGEKLFF. The CDR3 DNA follows: TGTGCCAGCAGGCCGGTTGTCGGTGAAAAACTGTTTTTT. Combining the CDR3 with reference TRBV7-9 and TRBJ1-4 gives the whole variable domain DTGVSQNPRHKITKRGQNVTFRCDPISEHNRLYWYRQTLGQGPEFLTYFQNEAQLEKSRLLSDRFSAERPKGSFSTLEIQRTEQGDSAMYLCASRPVVGEKLFFGSGTQLSVL.